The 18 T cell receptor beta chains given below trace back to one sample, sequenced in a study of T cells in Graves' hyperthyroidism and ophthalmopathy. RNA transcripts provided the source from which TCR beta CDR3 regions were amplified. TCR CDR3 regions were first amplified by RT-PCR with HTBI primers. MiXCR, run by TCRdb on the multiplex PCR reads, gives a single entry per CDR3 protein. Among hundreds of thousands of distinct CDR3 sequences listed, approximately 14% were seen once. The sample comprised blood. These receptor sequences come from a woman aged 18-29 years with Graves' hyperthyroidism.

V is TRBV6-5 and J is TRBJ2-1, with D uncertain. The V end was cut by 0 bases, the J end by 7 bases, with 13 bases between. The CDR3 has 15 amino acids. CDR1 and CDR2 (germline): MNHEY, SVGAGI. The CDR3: CASSYSIAFGNEQFF. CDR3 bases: TGTGCCAGCAGTTACTCGATAGCCTTTGGGAATGAGCAGTTCTTC.

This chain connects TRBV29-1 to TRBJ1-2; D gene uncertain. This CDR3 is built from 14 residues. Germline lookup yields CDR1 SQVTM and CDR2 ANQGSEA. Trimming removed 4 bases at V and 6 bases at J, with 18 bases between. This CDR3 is CSVVLGRRRDGYTF. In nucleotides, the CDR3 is TGCAGCGTTGTCCTCGGCAGGAGGAGGGATGGCTACACCTTC.

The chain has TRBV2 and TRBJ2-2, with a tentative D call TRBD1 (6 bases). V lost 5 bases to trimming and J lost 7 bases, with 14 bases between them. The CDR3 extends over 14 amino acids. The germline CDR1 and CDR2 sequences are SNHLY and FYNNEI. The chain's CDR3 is CASSFTTGIGELFF. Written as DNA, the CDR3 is TGTGCCAGCAGTTTTACAACAGGGATCGGGGAGCTGTTTTTT.

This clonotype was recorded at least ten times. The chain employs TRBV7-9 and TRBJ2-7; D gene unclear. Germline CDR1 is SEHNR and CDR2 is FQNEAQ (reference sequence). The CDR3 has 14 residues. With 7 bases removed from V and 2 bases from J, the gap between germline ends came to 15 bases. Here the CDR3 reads CASTSSRKPYEQYF. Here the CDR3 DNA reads TGTGCCAGCACCTCTTCCCGGAAGCCCTACGAGCAGTACTTC.

CDR3 bases: TGTGCCAGTAGCGAAGGGGCTAGCGGGAGCTTCACAGATACGCAGTATTTT. Protein sequence: CASSEGASGSFTDTQYF. V usage is TRBV19 and J usage is TRBJ2-3; 10 bases are shared with TRBD2. The trim removed 6 bases at V and 2 bases at J, leaving 11 bases unmatched. Per the germline V gene, CDR1 is LNHDA and CDR2 is SQIVND (reference sequence). The CDR3 covers 17 residues.

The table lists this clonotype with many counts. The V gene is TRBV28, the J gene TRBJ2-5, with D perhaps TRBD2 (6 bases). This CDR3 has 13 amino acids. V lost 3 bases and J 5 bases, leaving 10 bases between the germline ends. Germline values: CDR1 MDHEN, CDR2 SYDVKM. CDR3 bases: TGTGCCAGCAGTTTCGGGGGATTGGAGACCCAGTACTTC. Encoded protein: CASSFGGLETQYF.

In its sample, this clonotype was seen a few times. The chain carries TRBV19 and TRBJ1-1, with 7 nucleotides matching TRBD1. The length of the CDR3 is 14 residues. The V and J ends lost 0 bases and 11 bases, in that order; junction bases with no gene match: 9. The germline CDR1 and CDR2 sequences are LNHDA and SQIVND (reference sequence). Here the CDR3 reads CASSIDLGQSGAFF. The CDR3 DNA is TGTGCCAGTAGTATAGATCTGGGACAGTCGGGCGCTTTCTTT.

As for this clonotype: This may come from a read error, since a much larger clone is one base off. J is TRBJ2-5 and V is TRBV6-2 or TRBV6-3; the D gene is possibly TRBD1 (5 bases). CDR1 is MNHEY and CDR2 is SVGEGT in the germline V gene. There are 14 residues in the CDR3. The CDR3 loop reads CASSSLDTQEAQYF. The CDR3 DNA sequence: TGTGCCAGCAGTTCCCTGGACACTCAAGAGGCCCAGTACTTC.

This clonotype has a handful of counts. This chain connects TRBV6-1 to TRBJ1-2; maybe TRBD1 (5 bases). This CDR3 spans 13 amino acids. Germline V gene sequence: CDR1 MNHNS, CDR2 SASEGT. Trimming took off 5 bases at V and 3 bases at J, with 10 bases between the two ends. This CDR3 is CASSIREDYGYTF. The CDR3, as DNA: TGTGCCAGCAGTATCAGGGAGGACTATGGCTACACCTTC.

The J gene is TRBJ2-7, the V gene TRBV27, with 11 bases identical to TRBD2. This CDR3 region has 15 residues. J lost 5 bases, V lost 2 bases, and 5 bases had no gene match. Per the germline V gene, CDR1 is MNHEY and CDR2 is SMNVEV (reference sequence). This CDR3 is CASSLTLAGVNEQYF. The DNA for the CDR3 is TGTGCCAGCAGTTTAACACTAGCGGGAGTAAACGAGCAGTACTTC.

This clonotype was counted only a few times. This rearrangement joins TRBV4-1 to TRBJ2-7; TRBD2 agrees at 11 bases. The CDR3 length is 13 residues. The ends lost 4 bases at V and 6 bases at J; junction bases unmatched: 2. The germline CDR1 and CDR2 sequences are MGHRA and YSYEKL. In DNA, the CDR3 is TGCGCCAGCAGCCCGGGACTAGCGGCCGAGCAGTACTTC. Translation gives CASSPGLAAEQYF.

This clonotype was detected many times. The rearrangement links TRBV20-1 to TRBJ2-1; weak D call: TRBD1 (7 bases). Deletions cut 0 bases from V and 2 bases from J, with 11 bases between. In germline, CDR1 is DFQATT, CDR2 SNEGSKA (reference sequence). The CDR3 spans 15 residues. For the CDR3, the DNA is TGCAGTGCTAGAGACGGAGGGGGCGCCTACAATGAGCAGTTCTTC. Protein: CSARDGGGAYNEQFF.

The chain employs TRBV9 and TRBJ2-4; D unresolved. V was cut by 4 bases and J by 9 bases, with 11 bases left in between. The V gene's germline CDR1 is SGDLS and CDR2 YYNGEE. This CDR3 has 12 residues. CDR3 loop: CASSPDTSIQYF. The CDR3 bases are TGTGCCAGCAGCCCTGACACTTCCATTCAGTACTTC. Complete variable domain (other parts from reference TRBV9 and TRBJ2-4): DSGVTQTPKHLITATGQRVTLRCSPRSGDLSVYWYQQSLDQGLQFLIQYYNGEERAKGNILERFSAQQFPDLHSELNLSSLELGDSALYFCASSPDTSIQYFGAGTRLSVL.

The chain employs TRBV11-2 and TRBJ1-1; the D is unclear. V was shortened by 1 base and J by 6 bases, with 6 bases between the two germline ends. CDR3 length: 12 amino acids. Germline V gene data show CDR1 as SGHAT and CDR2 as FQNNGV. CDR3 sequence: CASSLVDAEAFF. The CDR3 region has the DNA TGTGCCAGCAGCTTAGTAGACGCTGAAGCTTTCTTT.

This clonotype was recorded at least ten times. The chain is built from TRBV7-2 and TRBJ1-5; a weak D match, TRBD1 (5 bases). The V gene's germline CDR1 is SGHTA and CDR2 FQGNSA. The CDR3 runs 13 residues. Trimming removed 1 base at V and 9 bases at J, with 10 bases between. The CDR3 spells CASSLEGKGPQHF. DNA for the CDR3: TGTGCCAGCAGCTTAGAGGGGAAGGGGCCCCAGCATTTT.

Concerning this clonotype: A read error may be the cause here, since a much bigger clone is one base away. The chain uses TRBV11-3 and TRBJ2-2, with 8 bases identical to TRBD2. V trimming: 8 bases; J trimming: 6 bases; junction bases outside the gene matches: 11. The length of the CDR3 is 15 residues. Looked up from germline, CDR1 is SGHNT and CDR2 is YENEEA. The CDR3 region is CASSPVAGLAGELFF. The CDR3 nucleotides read TGTGCCAGCTCACCAGTAGCGGGATTGGCCGGGGAGCTGTTTTTT.

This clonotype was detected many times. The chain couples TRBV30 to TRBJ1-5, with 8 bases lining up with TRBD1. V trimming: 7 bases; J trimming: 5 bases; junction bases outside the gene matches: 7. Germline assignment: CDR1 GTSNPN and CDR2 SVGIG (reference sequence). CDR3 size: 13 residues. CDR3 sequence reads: CALGQGNYQPQHF. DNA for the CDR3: TGTGCCTTAGGACAGGGTAATTATCAGCCCCAGCATTTT. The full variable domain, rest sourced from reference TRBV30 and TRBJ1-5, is SQTIHQWPATLVQPVGSPLSLECTVEGTSNPNLYWYRQAAGRGLQLLFYSVGIGQISSEVPQNLSASRPQDRQFILSSKKLLLSDSGFYLCALGQGNYQPQHFGDGTRLSIL.

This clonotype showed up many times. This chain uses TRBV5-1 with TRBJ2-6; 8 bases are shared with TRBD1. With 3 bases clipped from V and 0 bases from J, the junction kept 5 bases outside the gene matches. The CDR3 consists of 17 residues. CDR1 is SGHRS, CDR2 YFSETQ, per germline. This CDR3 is CASSWGTGNSGANVLTF. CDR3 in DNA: TGCGCCAGCAGCTGGGGGACAGGTAACTCTGGGGCCAACGTCCTGACTTTC. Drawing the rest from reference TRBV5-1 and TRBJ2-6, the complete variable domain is KAGVTQTPRYLIKTRGQQVTLSCSPISGHRSVSWYQQTPGQGLQFLFEYFSETQRNKGNFPGRFSGRQFSNSRSEMNVSTLELGDSALYLCASSWGTGNSGANVLTFGAGSRLTVL.